This section outlines one TCR beta chain sequence together with its context. What it binds is not known. This sample is part of a study of long-term antiretroviral therapy in people with HIV. It was version v3.0 of the immunoSEQ assay that was run at survey level. Profiled with immunoSEQ multiplex PCR; TCRdb holds only in-frame clones, not every one. The table records tens of thousands of clones, roughly 82% of them present only once. Regarding the study as a whole: Transplant donor controls retained higher diversity, though diversity increased after ART. Information on adherence, resistance and therapy changes was unavailable.

The CDR3 length is 16 residues. Trimming took off 0 bases at V and 2 bases at J, with 11 bases between the two ends. Germline assignment: CDR1 LNHNV and CDR2 YYDKDF (reference sequence). This clonotype was obtained from a middle-aged man with HIV. The sequencing here drew on unsorted PBMCs, taken 3 years after starting antiretroviral therapy. The V and J genes are TRBV15 and TRBJ1-3; D is possibly TRBD1 (5 bases). CDR3 sequence reads: CATSRDRAGTGNTIYF. Here the CDR3 DNA reads TGTGCCACCAGCAGAGATAGGGCAGGGACTGGAAACACCATATATTTT.